The 9 T cell receptor beta chains below all came from one sample that was sequenced in a study of shared clonotypes between healthy human individuals. Profiled with immunoSEQ multiplex PCR; TCRdb holds only in-frame clones, not every one. The profile shows around 430,000 clones, around 79% of them singletons. Sequenced input: PBMCs. Receptors originate from a woman between 40 and 55 years old in good health. Some clones in this sample may be carry-over from other donors' samples.

This chain connects TRBV6-1 to TRBJ2-7; 7 nucleotides align to TRBD2. V lost 7 bases, J lost 5 bases, and 14 bases stayed unmatched. Per germline, CDR1 MNHNS and CDR2 SASEGT. The CDR3 covers 15 residues. Written as DNA, the CDR3 is TGTGCCAGCACCGCCTCTTGGGCGGGAGTGCACGAGCAGTACTTC. Protein sequence: CASTASWAGVHEQYF.

V is TRBV4-2 and J is TRBJ2-5; 11 bases fit TRBD2. The J call is doubtful: the DNA matches TRBJ2-7 better. This CDR3 comprises 18 residues. Germline V gene data show CDR1 as LGHNA and CDR2 as YNFKEQ. The CDR3 region is CASSPSGTSGSSSYEQYF. CDR3 bases: TGTGCCAGCAGTCCCTCCGGGACTAGCGGCTCGAGCTCCTACGAGCAGTACTTC.

The chain links TRBV9 to TRBJ1-3; D possibly corresponds to TRBD1 (6 bases). V shed 6 bases and J shed 3 bases, with 13 bases lying between them. CDR3 size: 14 residues. CDR1 is SGDLS, CDR2 YYNGEE, per germline. CDR3 DNA sequence: TGTGCCAGCAATCCGGGGGCGGATGGAAACACCATATATTTT. As protein: CASNPGADGNTIYF.

CDR3 nucleotides: TGCGCCAGCAGCGACCGGACTTCCTCTGGCGGGGAGCTGTTTTTT. Protein product: CASSDRTSSGGELFF. The genes are TRBV5-1 and TRBJ2-2; D perhaps matches TRBD2 (5 bases). The CDR3 totals 15 residues. Per germline, CDR1 SGHRS and CDR2 YFSETQ. Trimming removed 4 bases at V and 7 bases at J, with 17 bases between.

The gene calls are TRBV11-2 and TRBJ1-2; 9 bases align to TRBD1. CDR1 and CDR2 from the germline V gene are SGHAT and FQNNGV. CDR3 length equals 15 residues. With 4 bases clipped from V and 7 bases from J, the junction kept 10 bases outside the gene matches. In DNA form, the CDR3 reads TGTGCCAGCAGCTCTGACGTCGGGACAGGGTTTGGCTACACCTTC. This encodes CASSSDVGTGFGYTF.

The chain has TRBV27 and TRBJ2-6; a possible D gene is TRBD1 (6 bases). Germline V lookup: CDR1 MNHEY, CDR2 SMNVEV (reference sequence). This CDR3 is built from 16 residues. V gave up 1 base and J gave up 4 bases, with 11 bases separating them. CDR3 in amino acids: CASSLYAGVGANVLTF. CDR3 DNA: TGTGCCAGCAGTTTATACGCAGGGGTCGGGGCCAACGTCCTGACTTTC.

For the CDR3, the DNA is TGTGCCAGCAGCTCTGCTAGCGGGTGGAGCTCCTACGAGCAGTACTTC. Translation gives CASSSASGWSSYEQYF. The rearrangement joins TRBV5-4 to TRBJ2-7, with 8 bases lining up with TRBD2. This CDR3 is 16 amino acids long. Germline CDR1 reads SGHNT; CDR2 reads YYREEE (reference sequence). Losses at the gene ends were 3 bases for V and 0 bases for J; bases not matched to a gene: 8.

This clone occurred once. The chain uses TRBV11-1 and TRBJ2-5, with TRBD2 identical over 7 bases. The CDR3 covers 17 residues. Trimming at V came to 4 bases and at J to 1 base, leaving 12 bases not matched to a gene. Germline CDR1 reads SGHAT; CDR2 reads FQDESV (reference sequence). The CDR3 coding sequence is TGTGCCAGCAGCTCCCCGAGGGGAGGGCTCTTCCAAGAGACCCAGTACTTC. Protein sequence: CASSSPRGGLFQETQYF.

The chain recombines TRBV27 with TRBJ2-7, with D possibly matching TRBD2 (5 bases). In germline, CDR1 is MNHEY, CDR2 SMNVEV (reference sequence). CDR3 length equals 13 residues. V lost 9 bases and J 2 bases, leaving 14 bases between the germline ends. CDR3: CASWRTDTYEQYF. DNA of the CDR3: TGTGCCAGTTGGAGGACCGACACCTACGAGCAGTACTTC.